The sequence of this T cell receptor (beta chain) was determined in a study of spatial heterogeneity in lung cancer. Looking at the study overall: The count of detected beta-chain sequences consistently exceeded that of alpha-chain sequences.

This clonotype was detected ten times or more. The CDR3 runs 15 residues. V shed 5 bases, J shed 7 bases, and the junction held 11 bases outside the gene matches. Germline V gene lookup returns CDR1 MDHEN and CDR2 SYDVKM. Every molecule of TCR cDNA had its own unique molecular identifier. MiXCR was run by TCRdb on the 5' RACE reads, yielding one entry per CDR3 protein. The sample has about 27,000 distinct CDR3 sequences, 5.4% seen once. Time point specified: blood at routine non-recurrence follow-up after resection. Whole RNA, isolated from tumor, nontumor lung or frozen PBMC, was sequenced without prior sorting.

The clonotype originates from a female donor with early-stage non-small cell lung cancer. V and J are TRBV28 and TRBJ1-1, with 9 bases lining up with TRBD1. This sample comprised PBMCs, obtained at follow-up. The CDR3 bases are TGTGCCAGCAGTAGGCCCGGGACAGGGCAAAATGAAGCTTTCTTT. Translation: CASSRPGTGQNEAFF.